The 30 T cell receptor beta chains below were found in one sample sequenced in a study of cytomegalovirus exposure and HLA in healthy donors. In the PCR, 60 Vbeta and 13 Jbeta primers were used. The protocol was immunoSEQ multiplex PCR, while the TCRdb copy is restricted to in-frame clones and leaves out a portion. Of around 100,000 clones in the sample, around 80% were seen once. Material: PBMCs. These receptors all come from a man younger than 40 in good health and CMV-seropositive.

The rearrangement joins TRBV6-1 to TRBJ2-5; a weak D match, TRBD2 (5 bases). CDR1 is MNHNS and CDR2 is SASEGT in the germline V gene. V dropped 8 bases and J dropped 5 bases, with 21 bases sitting between them. CDR3 size: 15 residues. Here the CDR3 reads CASGSRPGYGETQYF. CDR3 sequence (DNA): TGTGCCAGCGGTAGTCGGCCGGGATATGGGGAGACCCAGTACTTC.

The chain recombines TRBV5-1 with TRBJ2-1; 9 nucleotides line up with TRBD2. Per germline, CDR1 SGHRS and CDR2 YFSETQ. Trimming took 5 bases from V and 1 from J; bases not matched to a gene: 10. This CDR3 has 17 amino acids. The CDR3 loop reads CASRAGAGGISYNEQFF. CDR3 bases: TGCGCCAGCAGGGCGGGAGCGGGGGGTATATCCTACAATGAGCAGTTCTTC.

This chain uses TRBV19 with TRBJ2-1; D is possibly TRBD2 (5 bases). Per the germline V gene, CDR1 is LNHDA and CDR2 is SQIVND (reference sequence). Trimming took off 0 bases at V and 5 bases at J, with 11 bases between the two ends. This CDR3 comprises 15 residues. The CDR3 is CASSIDPSINNEQFF. CDR3 nucleotide sequence: TGTGCCAGTAGTATAGATCCTAGCATTAACAATGAGCAGTTCTTC.

In this sample, this clone turned up once. V and J are TRBV5-1 and TRBJ1-1; 8 positions match TRBD1. Trimming took 4 bases from V and 6 from J; bases not matched to a gene: 8. CDR3 length equals 14 residues. CDR1 and CDR2 from the germline V gene are SGHRS and YFSETQ. CDR3: CASSKDRGGPEAFF. The CDR3 region has the DNA TGCGCCAGCAGCAAAGACAGGGGCGGGCCTGAAGCTTTCTTT.

Worth noting for this clone: A read error may account for a junction end that differs from germline. This chain connects TRBV7-9 to TRBJ2-1; maybe TRBD2 (5 bases). The CDR3 contains 16 residues. From germline, CDR1 is SEHNR and CDR2 FQNEAQ (reference sequence). The CDR3 DNA is TGTTCCAGCAGCTTAGGGCTAGCCAGCCTCTACAATGAGCAGTTCTTC. This sequence encodes CSSSLGLASLYNEQFF.

This clone was picked up a small number of times. The rearrangement links TRBV10-1 to TRBJ2-1; TRBD2 agrees at 7 bases. The CDR3 is made up of 15 amino acids. V lost 7 bases to trimming and J lost 6 bases; unmatched junction nucleotides: 12. Germline loops: CDR1 WNHNN, CDR2 SYGVQD (reference sequence). The CDR3 bases are TGCGCCAGCAATCCTGGACTAGGGCGCGGCAATGAGCAGTTCTTC. It translates to CASNPGLGRGNEQFF.

This clone was observed a few times. CDR3 loop: CASSFDSNSGNTIYF. Here the CDR3 DNA reads TGTGCCAGCAGCTTTGACAGTAACTCTGGAAACACCATATATTTT. The genes are TRBV5-4 and TRBJ1-3, with D maybe TRBD1 (5 bases). The germline V and J ends were trimmed by 2 bases and 0 bases, with 9 bases remaining between them. Per germline, CDR1 SGHNT and CDR2 YYREEE (reference sequence). This CDR3 spans 15 amino acids. Combining the CDR3 with reference TRBV5-4 and TRBJ1-3 gives the whole variable domain ETGVTQSPTHLIKTRGQQVTLRCSSQSGHNTVSWYQQALGQGPQFIFQYYREEENGRGNFPPRFSGLQFPNYSSELNVNALELDDSALYLCASSFDSNSGNTIYFGEGSWLTVV.

The genes are TRBV13 and TRBJ1-1; tentative D call: TRBD1 (6 bases). Germline V CDR1 and CDR2: PRHDT, FYEKMQ (reference sequence). The CDR3 consists of 15 residues. The ends were cut back, 7 bases at V and 3 bases at J, with 18 bases in the middle. The CDR3 protein is CASNNRGGGYTEAFF. CDR3 sequence (DNA): TGTGCCAGCAACAACCGGGGGGGCGGGTACACTGAAGCTTTCTTT.

V usage is TRBV18 and J usage is TRBJ2-5; perhaps TRBD2 as D (6 bases). CDR1 is KGHSH, CDR2 LQKENI, per germline. The CDR3 has 14 residues. The ends were cut back, 4 bases at V and 5 bases at J, with 14 bases in the middle. This CDR3 reads CASSRSQGGETQYF. The CDR3 nucleotides read TGTGCCAGCTCACGAAGCCAGGGAGGCGAGACCCAGTACTTC.

This clone occurred a few times. This chain links TRBV5-6 with TRBJ1-3; 8 positions match TRBD1. Trimming at V came to 4 bases and at J to 0 bases, leaving 9 bases not matched to a gene. Germline CDR1 SGHDT, CDR2 YYEEEE. CDR3 length: 17 residues. DNA of the CDR3: TGTGCCAGCAGCGGGTCGACAGGGGCCGGCTCTGGAAACACCATATATTTT. Translating it yields CASSGSTGAGSGNTIYF.

The V call is TRBV11-2, the J call TRBJ2-1, with 7 bases matching TRBD2. CDR3 length: 18 residues. Germline V lookup: CDR1 SGHAT, CDR2 FQNNGV. Trimming at V came to 0 bases and at J to 8 bases, leaving 16 bases not matched to a gene. CDR3 sequence reads: CASSLDPGGAREIHEQFF. CDR3 coding DNA: TGTGCCAGCAGCTTAGATCCGGGGGGAGCGCGGGAGATCCATGAGCAGTTCTTC.

This clone has only a few counts. The genes are TRBV18 and TRBJ2-3, with 10 bases aligning to TRBD2. The CDR3 consists of 14 residues. The trim removed 2 bases at V and 4 bases at J, leaving 0 bases unmatched. Germline V gives CDR1 KGHSH, CDR2 LQKENI. CDR3 coding DNA: TGTGCCAGCTCACCAGGGACTAGCGCAGATACGCAGTATTTT. Protein: CASSPGTSADTQYF.

The chain is built from TRBV19 and TRBJ1-6, with unresolved D. The CDR3 loop spans 13 amino acids. Germline V gene data show CDR1 as LNHDA and CDR2 as SQIVND (reference sequence). Between the trimmed V and J ends, which lost 3 bases and 10 bases, there was a span of 10 bases. The CDR3 coding sequence is TGTGCCAGTAGTATTAGCAGCTCGTCACCCCTCCACTTT. Translation gives CASSISSSSPLHF. Filled out from reference TRBV19 and TRBJ1-6, the complete variable domain reads DGGITQSPKYLFRKEGQNVTLSCEQNLNHDAMYWYRQDPGQGLRLIYYSQIVNDFQKGDIAEGYSVSREKKESFPLTVTSAQKNPTAFYLCASSISSSSPLHFGNGTRLTVT.

J is TRBJ2-2 and V is TRBV5-1; maybe TRBD2 (7 bases). This CDR3 is built from 16 residues. V lost 0 bases, J lost 0 bases, and 9 bases lay in between. CDR1 and CDR2 from the germline V gene are SGHRS and YFSETQ. The CDR3 sequence: CASSLVGGPNTGELFF. The CDR3 nucleotides are TGCGCCAGCAGCTTGGTGGGGGGGCCGAACACCGGGGAGCTGTTTTTT.

Points on this clone: The same CDR3 arises from other DNA sequences in this sample as well. The chain carries TRBV19 and TRBJ1-2, with 9 positions matching TRBD1. The CDR3 extends over 15 amino acids. Trimming cost V 6 bases and J 8 bases; bases outside gene matches: 13. Germline V lookup: CDR1 LNHDA, CDR2 SQIVND (reference sequence). CDR3 residues: CASSPQGQGAMGYTF. The DNA of the CDR3 is TGTGCCAGTAGCCCTCAGGGACAGGGTGCTATGGGCTACACCTTC. Drawing the rest from reference TRBV19 and TRBJ1-2, the complete variable domain is DGGITQSPKYLFRKEGQNVTLSCEQNLNHDAMYWYRQDPGQGLRLIYYSQIVNDFQKGDIAEGYSVSREKKESFPLTVTSAQKNPTAFYLCASSPQGQGAMGYTFGSGTRLTVV.

The rearrangement uses TRBV7-3 and TRBJ1-1; TRBD1 is a possible D gene (5 bases). The CDR3 runs 15 residues. Germline CDR1 reads SGHTA; CDR2 reads FQGTGA. With 5 bases removed from V and 4 bases from J, the gap between germline ends came to 17 bases. DNA of the CDR3: TGTGCCAGCAGCCCCCTGGGGCAGATTGGCACTGAAGCTTTCTTT. This encodes CASSPLGQIGTEAFF.

V usage is TRBV5-1 and J usage is TRBJ2-1; TRBD2 agrees at 8 bases. Germline CDR1 and CDR2: SGHRS and YFSETQ. Trimming cost V 8 bases and J 3 bases; bases outside gene matches: 13. The CDR3 is 16 residues long. DNA for the CDR3: TGCGCCAGTACGAGCGGGGGAAACCACTACTACAATGAGCAGTTCTTC. Amino acids: CASTSGGNHYYNEQFF.

The V and J genes are TRBV29-1 and TRBJ1-4; tentatively, D is TRBD1 (6 bases). Trimming shortened V by 7 bases and J by 7 bases, and 16 bases separated the two germline ends. From germline, CDR1 is SQVTM and CDR2 ANQGSEA. The CDR3 is 13 residues long. The CDR3 DNA follows: TGCAGCGCCTGGGGGGGCTTGGGTGAAAAACTGTTTTTT. It yields the protein CSAWGGLGEKLFF.

This clone appeared once. This rearrangement joins TRBV15 to TRBJ2-2; D uncertain. V gave up 0 bases and J gave up 0 bases, with 11 bases separating them. The CDR3 spans 17 residues. Germline V gene data show CDR1 as LNHNV and CDR2 as YYDKDF (reference sequence). DNA for the CDR3: TGTGCCACCAGCAGAGATTACGCTATGACGAACACCGGGGAGCTGTTTTTT. It is translated as CATSRDYAMTNTGELFF.

V and J are TRBV5-1 and TRBJ2-5, with D possibly matching TRBD1 (5 bases). The CDR3 has 15 residues. CDR1 is SGHRS, CDR2 YFSETQ, per germline. The V gene lost 0 bases and the J gene lost 4 bases, with 13 bases spanning the gap. The CDR3 DNA reads TGCGCCAGCAGCTTGGCCAGGGCCCTTGGAGAGACCCAGTACTTC. This codes for CASSLARALGETQYF.

This clone was seen only once. The junction shows a germline mismatch at one end, possibly a read error. This sequence joins TRBV6-1 and TRBJ1-2, with D possibly being TRBD1 (5 bases). Germline CDR1 is MNHNS and CDR2 is SASEGT. The CDR3 has 16 amino acids. The CDR3 coding sequence is TGTGCCAACAGTGAAGGTCGTAGGGGACTTGACTATGGCTACACCTTC. It is translated as CANSEGRRGLDYGYTF.

This clone occurred once. The junction departs from the called germline gene at one end, perhaps through a read error. The chain recombines TRBV2 with TRBJ1-2; 7 positions match TRBD1. There are 14 residues in the CDR3. Germline V lookup: CDR1 SNHLY, CDR2 FYNNEI. CDR3 bases: TGTGCCAGCAGTGAAGCAGGGGGCGGCTATGGCTACATCTTC. As protein: CASSEAGGGYGYIF.

This clone turned up a few times. The J gene is TRBJ2-2, the V gene TRBV30; D gene uncertain. Germline V gene sequence: CDR1 GTSNPN, CDR2 SVGIG (reference sequence). The CDR3 has 13 amino acids. V was shortened by 2 bases and J by 4 bases, with 8 bases between the two germline ends. This CDR3 is CAWSTQPTGELFF. The CDR3 coding sequence is TGTGCCTGGAGTACACAACCCACCGGGGAGCTGTTTTTT.

The chain is built from TRBV18 and TRBJ1-3; a weak D match, TRBD1 (6 bases). The V end lost 6 bases, the J end lost 2 bases, and 8 bases lay between the germline ends. The germline CDR1 and CDR2 sequences are KGHSH and LQKENI. CDR3 size: 13 residues. This CDR3 reads CASSEGAGNTIYF. DNA for the CDR3: TGTGCCAGCTCTGAGGGGGCTGGAAACACCATATATTTT.

The J gene is TRBJ1-5, the V gene TRBV7-8, with D possibly TRBD1 on 5 matching bases. V was cut by 3 bases and J by 4 bases, with 16 bases left in between. The CDR3 covers 16 residues. The V gene's germline CDR1 is SGHVS and CDR2 FQNEAQ. The CDR3 nucleotides read TGTGCCAGCAGCTTCACCCCCGCAGGGTTGAATCAGCCCCAGCATTTT. Translated, it gives CASSFTPAGLNQPQHF.

The CDR3 here is CASSYSNGRSDGYTF. The CDR3 DNA reads as TGTGCCAGCAGTTACTCGAATGGGAGGAGTGATGGCTACACCTTC. V is TRBV6-5 and J is TRBJ1-2; D not resolved. The V gene's germline CDR1 is MNHEY and CDR2 SVGAGI. The V gene lost 0 bases and the J gene lost 6 bases, with 14 bases spanning the gap. The CDR3 spans 15 residues.

The rearrangement links TRBV5-1 to TRBJ1-1; a weak D match, TRBD1 (5 bases). Germline assignment: CDR1 SGHRS and CDR2 YFSETQ. The CDR3 has 16 amino acids. The V and J ends lost 0 bases and 2 bases respectively, with 14 bases between them. The CDR3 protein is CASSLVPGVRNTEAFF. Written as DNA, the CDR3 is TGCGCCAGCAGCTTGGTCCCGGGGGTCCGAAACACTGAAGCTTTCTTT.

In its sample, this clone was seen a few times. The rearrangement links TRBV10-3 to TRBJ1-1; weak D call: TRBD1 (6 bases). The germline V and J ends were trimmed by 6 bases and 3 bases, with 20 bases remaining between them. Per germline, CDR1 ENHRY and CDR2 SYGVKD. The CDR3 runs 16 residues. CDR3 sequence: CAISPRGAGEDTEAFF. The CDR3 nucleotides read TGTGCCATCAGCCCCCGGGGGGCAGGGGAGGACACTGAAGCTTTCTTT.

The chain is built from TRBV7-8 and TRBJ2-7; TRBD1 matches 10 bases. J lost 3 bases, V lost 5 bases, and 7 bases had no gene match. Germline V gene lookup returns CDR1 SGHVS and CDR2 FQNEAQ. There are 15 residues in the CDR3. In DNA form, the CDR3 reads TGTGCCAGCAGCCCCGACAGGGGGCAGGACTACGAGCAGTACTTC. As protein: CASSPDRGQDYEQYF.

This chain connects TRBV5-1 to TRBJ2-5; D is uncertain. Trimming took off 0 bases at V and 5 bases at J, with 11 bases between the two ends. This CDR3 has 14 amino acids. Germline V lookup: CDR1 SGHRS, CDR2 YFSETQ. CDR3 coding DNA: TGCGCCAGCAGCTTGGTTTCTCTCGAGGAGACCCAGTACTTC. Translated, it gives CASSLVSLEETQYF.